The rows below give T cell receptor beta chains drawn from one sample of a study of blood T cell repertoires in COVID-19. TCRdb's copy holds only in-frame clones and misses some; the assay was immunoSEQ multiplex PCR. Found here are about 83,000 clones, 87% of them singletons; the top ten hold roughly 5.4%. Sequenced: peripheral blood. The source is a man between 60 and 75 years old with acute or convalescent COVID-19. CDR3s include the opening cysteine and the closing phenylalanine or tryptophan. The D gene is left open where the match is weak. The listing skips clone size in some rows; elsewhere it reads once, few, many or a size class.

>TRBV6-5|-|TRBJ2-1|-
TGTGCCAGCACCCCAGCGGTTAACTCCTACAATGAGCAGTTCTTC
CASTPAVNSYNEQFF
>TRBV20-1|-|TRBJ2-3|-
TGCAGTGCTAGTTCAACTACGTCTAGCACAGATACGCAGTATTTT
CSASSTTSSTDTQYF
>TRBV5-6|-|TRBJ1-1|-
TGTGCCAGCGCCGCGGCCCCGAACACTGAAGCTTTCTTT
CASAAAPNTEAFF
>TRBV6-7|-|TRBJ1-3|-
TGTGCGGCGCAAGGGGGTCTCAGGACTGGAAACACCATATATTTT
CAAQGGLRTGNTIYF
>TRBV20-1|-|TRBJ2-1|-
TGCAGTGCCAGACTTTACAATGAGCAGTTCTTC
CSARLYNEQFF
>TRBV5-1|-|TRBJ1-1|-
TGCGCCAGCAGCTTGGAGGTGGGCTCTGAAGCTTTCTTT
CASSLEVGSEAFF
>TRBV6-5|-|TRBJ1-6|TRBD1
TGTGCCAGCAGTCCGCGGACAGGGCTCTTCCACTTT
CASSPRTGLFHF
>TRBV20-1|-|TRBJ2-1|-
TGCAGTGCTAGAGAACAATTTGGGCAGTTCTTC
CSAREQFGQFF
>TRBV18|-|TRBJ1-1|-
TGTGCCAGCTCTCCGGGGGTAGGGATCACTGAAGCTTTCTTT
CASSPGVGITEAFF
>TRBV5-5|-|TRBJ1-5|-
TGTGCCAGCAGCTTGGAGGTTCTCACAGGTAGCAATCAGCCCCAGCATTTT
CASSLEVLTGSNQPQHF
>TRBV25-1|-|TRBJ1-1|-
TGTGCCAGCAGGGCAGGGGAAGCTTTCTTT
CASRAGEAFF
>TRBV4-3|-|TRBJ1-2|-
TGCGCCAGCAGCCAAGATGTCCGTGGGAGGGTCTATGGCTACACCTTC
CASSQDVRGRVYGYTF
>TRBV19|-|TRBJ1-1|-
TGTGCCAGTAGAGCGGGCGTCCGCCAGGGTCTGGACACTGAAGCTTTCTTT
CASRAGVRQGLDTEAFF
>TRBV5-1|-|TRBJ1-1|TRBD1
TGCGCCAGCAGCTTGGAGACAGGGGGGTACACTGAGGCTTTCTTT
CASSLETGGYTEAFF
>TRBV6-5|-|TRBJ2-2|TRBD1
TGTGCCAGCAGTTACTGGACAGGGGGCGGAAGGGGGGAGCTGTTTTTT
CASSYWTGGGRGELFF
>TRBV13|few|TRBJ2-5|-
TGTGCCAGCAGCAACCCTCGTCTCGGGGGTGGCACCCAGTACTTC
CASSNPRLGGGTQYF
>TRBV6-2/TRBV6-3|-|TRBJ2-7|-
TGTGCCAGCAGTTCCCTCGGGCAGGGGACGTACGAGCAGTACTTC
CASSSLGQGTYEQYF
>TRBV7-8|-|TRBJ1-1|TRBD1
TGTGCCAGCACCGAAGACAGGGGTTTCACTGAAGCTTTCTTT
CASTEDRGFTEAFF
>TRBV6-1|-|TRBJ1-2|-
TGTGCCAGCAGTGAGAGGGACAAGGAAGGCTACACCTTC
CASSERDKEGYTF
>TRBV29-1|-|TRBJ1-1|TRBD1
TGCAGCGTCAATATTCAGGGGGGTGAAGCTTTCTTT
CSVNIQGGEAFF
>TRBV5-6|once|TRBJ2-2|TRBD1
TGTGCCAGCAGCCCCGGGACAGGGGAATATTGGGGGGAGCTGTTTTTT
CASSPGTGEYWGELFF
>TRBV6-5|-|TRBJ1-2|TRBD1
TGTGCCAGCAGTTACTCGGCAGGGGGGTTTCGAAACACCTTC
CASSYSAGGFRNTF
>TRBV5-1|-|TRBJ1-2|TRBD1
TGCGCCAGCGGCGGGGACAGGGGTGGCTACACCTTC
CASGGDRGGYTF
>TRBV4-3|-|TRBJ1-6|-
TGCGCCAGCAGCCAAGCGATCCAGAATTCACCCCTCCACTTT
CASSQAIQNSPLHF
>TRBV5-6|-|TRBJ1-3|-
TGTGCCAGCAGCTCAACTGGAAACACCATATATTTT
CASSSTGNTIYF
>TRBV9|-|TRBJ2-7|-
TGTGCCAGCAGCCCCCGACAGGTAACGGGCGAGCAGTACTTC
CASSPRQVTGEQYF
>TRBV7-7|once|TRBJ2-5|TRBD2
TGTGCCAGCAGCTTAGGCAGCGGGGGGCTCCAAGAGACCCAGTACTTC
CASSLGSGGLQETQYF
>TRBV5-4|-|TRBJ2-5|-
TGTGCCAGCAGCTTGGATACAGGGTACCAAGAGACCCAGTACTTC
CASSLDTGYQETQYF
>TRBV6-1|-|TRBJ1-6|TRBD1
TGTGCCAGCAGTGAAACAGGGGCTCCTGCCTATAATTCACCCCTCCACTTT
CASSETGAPAYNSPLHF
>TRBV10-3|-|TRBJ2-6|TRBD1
TGTGCCATCAGTCAGACCGGGACAGGGGTCTCTGGGGCCAACGTCCTGACTTTC
CAISQTGTGVSGANVLTF
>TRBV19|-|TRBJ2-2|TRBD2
TGTGCCAGTAGTATTCACCCGGGACTAGCGGAGGGCACCGGGGAGCTGTTTTTT
CASSIHPGLAEGTGELFF
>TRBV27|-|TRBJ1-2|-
TGTGCCAGCAGTTTAACAGGGAACTATGGCTACACCTTC
CASSLTGNYGYTF
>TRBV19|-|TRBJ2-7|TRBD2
TGTGCCAGTGCCGCTAGCGGGGGCTCCTACGAGCAGTACTTC
CASAASGGSYEQYF
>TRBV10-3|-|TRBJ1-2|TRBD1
TGTGCCATCAAGCCACAGGGGGCCTCGGGTGGCTACACCTTC
CAIKPQGASGGYTF
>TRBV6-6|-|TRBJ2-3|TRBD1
TGTGCCAGCAAAGACAGGGGATCTGCAGATACGCAGTATTTT
CASKDRGSADTQYF
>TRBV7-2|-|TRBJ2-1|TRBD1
TGTGCCAGCAGCTTTACACAGGGGGCCCCGGATGAGCAGTTCTTC
CASSFTQGAPDEQFF
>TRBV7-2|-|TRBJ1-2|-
TGTGCCAGCAGCCTAGGACATAGTAACTATGGCTACACCTTC
CASSLGHSNYGYTF
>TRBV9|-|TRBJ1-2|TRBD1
TGTGCCAGCAGCGGGACAGGGGACTATGGCTACACCTTC
CASSGTGDYGYTF
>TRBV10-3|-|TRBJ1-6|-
TGTGCCATCAGTGACCAGGGGAATTCACCCCTCCACTTT
CAISDQGNSPLHF
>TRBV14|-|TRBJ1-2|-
TGTGCCAGCAGCCTCAGGTTGACGGATGGCTACACCTTC
CASSLRLTDGYTF
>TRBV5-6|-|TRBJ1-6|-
TGTGCCAGCAGCTTGGGTCTTAATTCACCCCTCCACTTT
CASSLGLNSPLHF
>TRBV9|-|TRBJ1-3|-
TGTGCCAGCAGCGCCGAAGGTGGGGGGGTGTCTGGAAACACCATATATTTT
CASSAEGGGVSGNTIYF
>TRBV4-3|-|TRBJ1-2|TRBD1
TGCGCCAGCAGCCAAGATGCAGGGGGCAACTATGGCTACACCTTC
CASSQDAGGNYGYTF